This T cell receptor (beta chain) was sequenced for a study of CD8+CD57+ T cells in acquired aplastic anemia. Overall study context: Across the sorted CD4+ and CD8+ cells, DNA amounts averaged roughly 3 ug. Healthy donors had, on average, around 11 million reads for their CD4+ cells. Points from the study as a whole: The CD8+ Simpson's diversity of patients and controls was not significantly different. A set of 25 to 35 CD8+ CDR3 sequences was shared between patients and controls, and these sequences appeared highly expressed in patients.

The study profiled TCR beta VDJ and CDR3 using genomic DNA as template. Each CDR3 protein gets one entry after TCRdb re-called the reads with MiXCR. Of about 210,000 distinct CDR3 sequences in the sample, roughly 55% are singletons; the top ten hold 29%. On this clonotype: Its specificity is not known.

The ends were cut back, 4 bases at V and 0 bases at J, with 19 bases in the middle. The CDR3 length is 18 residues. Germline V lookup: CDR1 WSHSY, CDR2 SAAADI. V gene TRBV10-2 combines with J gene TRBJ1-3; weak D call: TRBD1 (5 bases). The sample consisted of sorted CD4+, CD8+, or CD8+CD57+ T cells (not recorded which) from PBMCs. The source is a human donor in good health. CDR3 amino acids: CASSGGLLFRPSGNTIYF. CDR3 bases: TGCGCCAGCAGTGGGGGCTTGCTGTTTCGTCCCTCTGGAAACACCATATATTTT.